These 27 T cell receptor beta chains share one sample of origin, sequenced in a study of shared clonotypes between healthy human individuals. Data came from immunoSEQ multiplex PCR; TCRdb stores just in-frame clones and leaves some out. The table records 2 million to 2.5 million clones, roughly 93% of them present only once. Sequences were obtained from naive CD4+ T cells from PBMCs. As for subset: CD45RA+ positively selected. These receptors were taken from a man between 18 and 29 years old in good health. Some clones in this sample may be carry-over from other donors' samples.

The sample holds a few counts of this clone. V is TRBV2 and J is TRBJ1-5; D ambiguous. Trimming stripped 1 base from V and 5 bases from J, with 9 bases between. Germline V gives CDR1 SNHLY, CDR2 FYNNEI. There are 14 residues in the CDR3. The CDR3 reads CASSEGTYYQPQHF. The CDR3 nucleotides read TGTGCCAGCAGTGAAGGAACATACTATCAGCCCCAGCATTTT.

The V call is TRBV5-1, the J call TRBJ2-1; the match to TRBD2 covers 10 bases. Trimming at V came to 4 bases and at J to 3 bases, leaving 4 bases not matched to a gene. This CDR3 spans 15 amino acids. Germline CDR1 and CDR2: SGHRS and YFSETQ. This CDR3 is CASSPSGRDYNEQFF. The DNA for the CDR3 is TGCGCCAGCAGCCCTAGCGGGAGAGACTACAATGAGCAGTTCTTC.

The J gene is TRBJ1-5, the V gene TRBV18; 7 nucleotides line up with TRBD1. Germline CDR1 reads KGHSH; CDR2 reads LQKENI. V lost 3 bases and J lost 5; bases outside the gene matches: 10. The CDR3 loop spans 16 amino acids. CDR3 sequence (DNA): TGTGCCAGCTCACCTGGTCAAGGGGGCCAGGATCAGCCCCAGCATTTT. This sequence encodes CASSPGQGGQDQPQHF.

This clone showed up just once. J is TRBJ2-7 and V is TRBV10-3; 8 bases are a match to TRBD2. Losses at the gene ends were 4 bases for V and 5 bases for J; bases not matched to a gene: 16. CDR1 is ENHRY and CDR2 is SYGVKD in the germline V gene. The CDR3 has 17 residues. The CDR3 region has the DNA TGTGCCATCAGTGCCTCGGGAGGGCCCTCTGCAGTCCACGAGCAGTACTTC. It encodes CAISASGGPSAVHEQYF.

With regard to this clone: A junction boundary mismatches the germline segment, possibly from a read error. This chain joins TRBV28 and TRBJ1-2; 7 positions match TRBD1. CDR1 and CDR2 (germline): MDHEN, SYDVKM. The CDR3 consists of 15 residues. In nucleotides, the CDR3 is TGTGCCAGCAGGCGTGCGGACAGGTCTAACTCTGGCTACACCTTC. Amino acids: CASRRADRSNSGYTF.

In DNA, the CDR3 is TGTGCCAGCACCCGAGGACTGGGAAATCAGCCCCAGCATTTT. Its protein product is CASTRGLGNQPQHF. The rearrangement joins TRBV6-6 to TRBJ1-5; the D is unclear. The CDR3 is made up of 14 amino acids. Germline lookup yields CDR1 MNHNY and CDR2 SVGAGI (reference sequence). Trimming took 7 bases from V and 4 from J, leaving 14 bases between them.

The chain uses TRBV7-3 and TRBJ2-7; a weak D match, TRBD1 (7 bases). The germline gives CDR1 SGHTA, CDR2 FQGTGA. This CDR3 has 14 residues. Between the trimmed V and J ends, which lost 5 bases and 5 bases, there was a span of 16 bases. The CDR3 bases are TGTGCCAGCAGCCCCTTCGCGGGGACAGACGAGCAGTACTTC. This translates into CASSPFAGTDEQYF. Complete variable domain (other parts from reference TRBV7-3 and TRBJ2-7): GAGVSQTPSNKVTEKGKYVELRCDPISGHTALYWYRQSLGQGPEFLIYFQGTGAADDSGLPNDRFFAVRPEGSVSTLKIQRTERGDSAVYLCASSPFAGTDEQYFGPGTRLTVT.

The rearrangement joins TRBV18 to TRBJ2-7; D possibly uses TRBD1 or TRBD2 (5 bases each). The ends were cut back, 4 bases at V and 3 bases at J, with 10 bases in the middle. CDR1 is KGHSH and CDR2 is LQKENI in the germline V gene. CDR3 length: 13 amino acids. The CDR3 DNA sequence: TGTGCCAGCTCACAGGGGACCAACTACGAGCAGTACTTC. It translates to CASSQGTNYEQYF.

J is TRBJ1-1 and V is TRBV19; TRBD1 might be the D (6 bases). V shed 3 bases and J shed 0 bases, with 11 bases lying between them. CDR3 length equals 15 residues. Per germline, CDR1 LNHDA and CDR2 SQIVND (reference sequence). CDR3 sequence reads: CASSMRGWMNTEAFF. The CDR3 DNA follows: TGTGCCAGTAGTATGAGGGGGTGGATGAACACTGAAGCTTTCTTT.

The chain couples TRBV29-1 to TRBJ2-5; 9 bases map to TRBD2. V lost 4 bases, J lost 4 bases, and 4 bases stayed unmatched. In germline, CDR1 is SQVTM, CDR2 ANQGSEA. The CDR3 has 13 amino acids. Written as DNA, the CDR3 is TGCAGCGTTGGGGGTAGCGGGGGAGAGACCCAGTACTTC. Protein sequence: CSVGGSGGETQYF.

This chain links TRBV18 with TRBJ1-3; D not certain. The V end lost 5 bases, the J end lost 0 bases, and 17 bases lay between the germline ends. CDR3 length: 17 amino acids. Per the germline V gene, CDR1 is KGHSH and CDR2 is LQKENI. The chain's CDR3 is CASSSLRLASSGNTIYF. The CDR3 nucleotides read TGTGCCAGCTCATCCCTCAGGCTTGCCAGCTCTGGAAACACCATATATTTT.

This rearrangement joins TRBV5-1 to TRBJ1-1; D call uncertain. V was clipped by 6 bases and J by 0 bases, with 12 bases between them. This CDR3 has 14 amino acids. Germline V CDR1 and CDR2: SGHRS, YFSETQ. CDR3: CASKPDTMNTEAFF. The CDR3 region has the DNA TGCGCCAGCAAGCCAGACACGATGAACACTGAAGCTTTCTTT. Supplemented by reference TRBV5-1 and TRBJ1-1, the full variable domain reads KAGVTQTPRYLIKTRGQQVTLSCSPISGHRSVSWYQQTPGQGLQFLFEYFSETQRNKGNFPGRFSGRQFSNSRSEMNVSTLELGDSALYLCASKPDTMNTEAFFGQGTRLTVV.

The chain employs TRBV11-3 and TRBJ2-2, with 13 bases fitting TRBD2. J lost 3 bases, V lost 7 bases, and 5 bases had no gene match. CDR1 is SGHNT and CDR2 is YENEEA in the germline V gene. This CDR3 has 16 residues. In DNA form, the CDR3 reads TGTGCCAGCACCTGGGGACTAGCGGGATACACCGGGGAGCTGTTTTTT. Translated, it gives CASTWGLAGYTGELFF.

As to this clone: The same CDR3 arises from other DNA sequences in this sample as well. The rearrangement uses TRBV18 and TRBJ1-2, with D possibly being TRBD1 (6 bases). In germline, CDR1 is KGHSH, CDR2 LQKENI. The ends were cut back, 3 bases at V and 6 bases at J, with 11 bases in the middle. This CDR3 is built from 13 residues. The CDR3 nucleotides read TGTGCCAGCTCACCGGACAGATTAAATGGCTACACCTTC. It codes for CASSPDRLNGYTF.

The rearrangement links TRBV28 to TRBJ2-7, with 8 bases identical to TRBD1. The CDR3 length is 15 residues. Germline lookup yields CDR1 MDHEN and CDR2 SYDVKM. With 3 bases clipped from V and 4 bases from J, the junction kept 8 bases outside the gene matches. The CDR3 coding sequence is TGTGCCAGCAGTTTGATGGCAGGGGGCGGTTACGAGCAGTACTTC. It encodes CASSLMAGGGYEQYF. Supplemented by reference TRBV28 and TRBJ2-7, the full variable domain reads DVKVTQSSRYLVKRTGEKVFLECVQDMDHENMFWYRQDPGLGLRLIYFSYDVKMKEKGDIPEGYSVSREKKERFSLILESASTNQTSMYLCASSLMAGGGYEQYFGPGTRLTVT.

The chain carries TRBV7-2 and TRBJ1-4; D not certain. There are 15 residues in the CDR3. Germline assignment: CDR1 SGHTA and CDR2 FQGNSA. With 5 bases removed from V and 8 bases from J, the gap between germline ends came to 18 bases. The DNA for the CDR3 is TGTGCCAGCAGCCCTCACCGGATAAGTGGGGAAAAACTGTTTTTT. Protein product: CASSPHRISGEKLFF.

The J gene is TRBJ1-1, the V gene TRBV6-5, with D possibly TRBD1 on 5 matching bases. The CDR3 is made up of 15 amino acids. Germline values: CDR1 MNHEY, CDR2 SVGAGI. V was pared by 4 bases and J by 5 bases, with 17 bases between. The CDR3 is CASSFWGLSQTEAFF. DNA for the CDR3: TGTGCCAGCAGTTTTTGGGGACTTAGCCAGACTGAAGCTTTCTTT.

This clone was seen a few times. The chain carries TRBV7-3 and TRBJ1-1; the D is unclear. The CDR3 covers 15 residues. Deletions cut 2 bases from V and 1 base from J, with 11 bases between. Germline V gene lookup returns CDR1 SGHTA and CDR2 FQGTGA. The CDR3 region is CASSLLRVANTEAFF. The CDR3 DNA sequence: TGTGCCAGCAGCTTACTTAGGGTTGCGAACACTGAAGCTTTCTTT.

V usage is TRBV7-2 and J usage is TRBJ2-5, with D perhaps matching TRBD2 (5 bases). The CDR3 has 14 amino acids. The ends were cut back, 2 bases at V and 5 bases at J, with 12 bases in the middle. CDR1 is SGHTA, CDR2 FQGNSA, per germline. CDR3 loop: CASSLWRARETQYF. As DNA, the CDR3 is TGTGCCAGCAGCTTATGGCGGGCCCGGGAGACCCAGTACTTC.

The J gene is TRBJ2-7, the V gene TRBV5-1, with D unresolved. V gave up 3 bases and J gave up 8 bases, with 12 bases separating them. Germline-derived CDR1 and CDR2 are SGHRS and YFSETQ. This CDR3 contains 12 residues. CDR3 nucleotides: TGCGCCAGCAGCTCCGACCGGACGCAGCAGTACTTC. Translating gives CASSSDRTQQYF.

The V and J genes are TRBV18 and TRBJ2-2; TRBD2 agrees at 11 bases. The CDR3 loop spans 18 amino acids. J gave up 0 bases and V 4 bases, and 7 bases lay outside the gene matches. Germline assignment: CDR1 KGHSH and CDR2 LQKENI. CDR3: CASSLQTSGATNTGELFF. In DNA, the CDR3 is TGTGCCAGCTCACTACAGACTAGCGGGGCAACGAACACCGGGGAGCTGTTTTTT. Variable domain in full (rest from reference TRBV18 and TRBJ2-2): NAGVMQNPRHLVRRRGQEARLRCSPMKGHSHVYWYRQLPEEGLKFMVYLQKENIIDESGMPKERFSAEFPKEGPSILRIQQVVRGDSAAYFCASSLQTSGATNTGELFFGEGSRLTVL.

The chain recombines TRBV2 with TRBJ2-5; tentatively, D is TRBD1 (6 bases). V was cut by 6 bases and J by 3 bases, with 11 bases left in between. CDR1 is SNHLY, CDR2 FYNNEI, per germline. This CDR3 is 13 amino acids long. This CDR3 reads CASSLRTEETQYF. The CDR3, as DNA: TGTGCCAGCAGCCTTAGGACAGAAGAGACCCAGTACTTC.

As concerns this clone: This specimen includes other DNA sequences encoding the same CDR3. The CDR3: CASGLGTGGTDTQYF. As DNA, the CDR3 is TGTGCTAGTGGTTTGGGGACAGGAGGCACAGATACGCAGTATTTT. The V gene is TRBV12-5, the J gene TRBJ2-3; 7 bases align to TRBD1. V gave up 1 base and J gave up 1 base; unmatched junction bases: 2. CDR1 is LGHNT, CDR2 FRNRAP, per germline. This CDR3 spans 15 amino acids.

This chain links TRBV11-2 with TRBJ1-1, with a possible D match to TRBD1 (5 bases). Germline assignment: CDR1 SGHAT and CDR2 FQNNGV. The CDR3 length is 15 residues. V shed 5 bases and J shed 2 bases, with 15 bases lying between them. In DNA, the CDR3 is TGTGCCAGCAGCCCCCGGGGGTCTGATAACACTGAAGCTTTCTTT. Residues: CASSPRGSDNTEAFF.

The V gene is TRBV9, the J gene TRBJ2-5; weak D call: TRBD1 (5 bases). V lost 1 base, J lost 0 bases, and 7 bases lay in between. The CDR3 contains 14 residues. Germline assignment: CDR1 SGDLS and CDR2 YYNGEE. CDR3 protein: CASSVTGDQETQYF. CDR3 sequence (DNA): TGTGCCAGCAGCGTAACAGGAGACCAAGAGACCCAGTACTTC.

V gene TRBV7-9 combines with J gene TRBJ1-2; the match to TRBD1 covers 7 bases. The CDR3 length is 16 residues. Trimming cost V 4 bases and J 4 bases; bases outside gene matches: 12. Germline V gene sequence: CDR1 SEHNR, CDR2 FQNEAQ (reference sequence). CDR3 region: CASSSLRGDRTYGYTF. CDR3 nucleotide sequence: TGTGCCAGCAGCTCACTCAGGGGGGATCGGACCTATGGCTACACCTTC. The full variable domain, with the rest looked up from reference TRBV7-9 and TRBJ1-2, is DTGVSQNPRHKITKRGQNVTFRCDPISEHNRLYWYRQTLGQGPEFLTYFQNEAQLEKSRLLSDRFSAERPKGSFSTLEIQRTEQGDSAMYLCASSSLRGDRTYGYTFGSGTRLTVV.

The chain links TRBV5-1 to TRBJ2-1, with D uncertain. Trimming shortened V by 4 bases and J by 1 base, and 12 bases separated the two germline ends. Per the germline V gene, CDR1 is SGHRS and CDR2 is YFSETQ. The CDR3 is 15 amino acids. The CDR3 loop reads CASSPEGWSYNEQFF. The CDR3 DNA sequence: TGCGCCAGCAGCCCCGAAGGGTGGTCCTACAATGAGCAGTTCTTC.